The clone carrying this T cell receptor (beta chain) was picked up a small number of times. Its antigen remains unknown. For Graves' hyperthyroidism to be stable, ophthalmopathy could not progress within 18 months. Patients between 18 and 65 years old had hyperthyroidism, newly diagnosed and lasting under 2 months. Patients with uncontrolled infections, other autoimmune diseases, pregnancy or lactation were excluded. This record comes from a study of T cells in Graves' hyperthyroidism and ophthalmopathy. Regarding the study as a whole: Stable hyperthyroidism was told apart from ophthalmopathy by a model built on 13 V-J features.

Amplified regions were TCR beta CDR3 sequences from RNA transcripts. Using the HTBI primer set, a first-round RT-PCR was run on the TCR CDR3. TCRdb fed the multiplex PCR reads into MiXCR, producing one record per CDR3 protein. Of roughly 700,000 distinct CDR3 sequences detected, around 15% appear once; the ten largest clones hold roughly 10%. With 2 bases clipped from V and 7 bases from J, the junction kept 11 bases outside the gene matches. The CDR3 is 16 amino acids. CDR1 SGDLS and CDR2 YYNGEE come from the germline V gene. The V call is TRBV9, the J call TRBJ1-4, with 7 bases aligning to TRBD1. This receptor was taken from a woman younger than 35 with Graves' hyperthyroidism. Sequences were obtained from blood. In nucleotides, the CDR3 is TGTGCCAGCAGCGTCGGCCAGGGGGAGGTTCGTGAAAAACTGTTTTTT. Translated, it gives CASSVGQGEVREKLFF.